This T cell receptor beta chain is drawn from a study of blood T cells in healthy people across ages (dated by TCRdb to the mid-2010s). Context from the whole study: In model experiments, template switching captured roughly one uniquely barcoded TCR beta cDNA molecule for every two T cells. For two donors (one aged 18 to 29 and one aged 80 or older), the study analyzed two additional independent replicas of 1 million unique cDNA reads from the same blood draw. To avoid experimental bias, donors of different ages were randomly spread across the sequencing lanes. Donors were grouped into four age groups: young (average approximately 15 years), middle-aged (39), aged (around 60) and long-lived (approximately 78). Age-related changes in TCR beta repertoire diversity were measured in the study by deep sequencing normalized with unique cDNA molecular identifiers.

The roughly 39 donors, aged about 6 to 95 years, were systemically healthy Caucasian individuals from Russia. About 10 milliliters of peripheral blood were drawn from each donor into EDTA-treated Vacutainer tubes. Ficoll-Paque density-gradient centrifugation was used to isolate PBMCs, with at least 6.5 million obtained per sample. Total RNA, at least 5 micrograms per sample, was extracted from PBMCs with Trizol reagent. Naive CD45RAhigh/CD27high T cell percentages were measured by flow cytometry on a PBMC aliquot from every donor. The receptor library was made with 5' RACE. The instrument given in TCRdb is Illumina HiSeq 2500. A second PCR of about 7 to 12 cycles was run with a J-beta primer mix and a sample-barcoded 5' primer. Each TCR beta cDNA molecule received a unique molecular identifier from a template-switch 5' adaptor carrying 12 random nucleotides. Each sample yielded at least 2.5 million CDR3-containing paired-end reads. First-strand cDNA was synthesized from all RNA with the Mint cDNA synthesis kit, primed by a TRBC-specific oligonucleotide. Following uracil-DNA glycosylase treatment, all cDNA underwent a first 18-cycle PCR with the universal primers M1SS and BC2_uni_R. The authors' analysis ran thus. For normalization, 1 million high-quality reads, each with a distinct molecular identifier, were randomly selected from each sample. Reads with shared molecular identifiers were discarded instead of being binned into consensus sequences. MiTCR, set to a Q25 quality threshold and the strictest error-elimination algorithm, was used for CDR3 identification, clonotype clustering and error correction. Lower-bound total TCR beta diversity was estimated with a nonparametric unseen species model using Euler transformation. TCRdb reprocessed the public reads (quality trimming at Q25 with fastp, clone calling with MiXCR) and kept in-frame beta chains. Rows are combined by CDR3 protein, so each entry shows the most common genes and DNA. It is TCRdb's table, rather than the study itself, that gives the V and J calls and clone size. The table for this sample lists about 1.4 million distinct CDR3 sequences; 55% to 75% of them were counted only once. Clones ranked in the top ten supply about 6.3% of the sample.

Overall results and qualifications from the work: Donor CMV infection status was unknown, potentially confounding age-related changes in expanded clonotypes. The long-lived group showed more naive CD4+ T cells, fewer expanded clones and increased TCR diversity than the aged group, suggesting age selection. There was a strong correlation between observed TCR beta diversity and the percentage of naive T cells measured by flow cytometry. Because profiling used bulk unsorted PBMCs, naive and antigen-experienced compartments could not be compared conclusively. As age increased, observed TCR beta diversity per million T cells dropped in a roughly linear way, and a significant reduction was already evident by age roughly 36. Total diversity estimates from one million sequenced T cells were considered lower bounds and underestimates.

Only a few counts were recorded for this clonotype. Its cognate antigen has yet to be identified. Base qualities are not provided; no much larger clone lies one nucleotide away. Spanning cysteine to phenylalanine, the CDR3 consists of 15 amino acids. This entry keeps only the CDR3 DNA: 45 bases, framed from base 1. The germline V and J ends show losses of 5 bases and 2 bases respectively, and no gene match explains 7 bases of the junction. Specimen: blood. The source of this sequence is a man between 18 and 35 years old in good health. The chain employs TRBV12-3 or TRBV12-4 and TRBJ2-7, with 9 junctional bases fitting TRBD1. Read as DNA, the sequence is TGTGCCAGCAGTACCCGGACAGGGGTGGCCTACGAGCAGTACTTC. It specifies CASSTRTGVAYEQYF.